This TCR beta chain was sequenced for a study of blood T cell repertoires in COVID-19. Study in general: The samples span acute and convalescent COVID-19 from the United States, Italy and Spain. Sources were T cells, B-cell-depleted T cells, or PBMCs; the material itself was cDNA or gDNA.

Authors' processing steps: From reference gene primer amplification, estimates of nucleated cell counts were derived. Produced via immunoSEQ multiplex PCR; TCRdb's table is partial and in-frame only. V and J calls and clone size are those listed in that table; D and trimming were worked out from the DNA. The sample yields 250,000 or so clones, about four fifths seen once. Per the germline V gene, CDR1 is SGHAT and CDR2 is FQDESV (reference sequence). Trimming removed 3 bases at V and 3 bases at J, with 8 bases between. This CDR3 has 14 amino acids. The chain combines TRBV11-1 with TRBJ2-2; D is perhaps TRBD1 (5 bases). Sequencing was done on a sample of peripheral blood. The receptor comes from a woman aged 40 to 50 who had recovered from COVID-19. CDR3 residues: CASSLDTYTGELFF. CDR3 coding DNA: TGTGCCAGCAGCTTGGACACTTACACCGGGGAGCTGTTTTTT.